This T cell receptor beta chain came from a study of cytomegalovirus exposure and HLA in healthy donors (dated by TCRdb to about 2017). Study-wide context: In an earlier analysis of some 610 of the donors, 276 Gb of sequence data and 100 million or so unique TCR beta sequences from about 180 million T cells were reported. To predict cytomegalovirus infection status, the study combined high-throughput TCR immunosequencing, statistical association of individual TCRs with disease status, and machine learning. Along with the approximately 700-subject first cohort, a separate validation cohort of over 90 different subjects was used. Of the roughly 390 genotyped donors, approximately 80% were placed in the genetic ancestry cluster associated with self-reported Caucasian donors. The study aimed to test whether cataloging public T cell receptors could reveal signatures of past pathogen exposure. Across around 400 genotyped donors of the cohort, an average of 235,054 unique TCR beta nucleotide sequences per donor were sequenced, and roughly 20% of those sequences were non-productive. An earlier analysis of 500 to 750 of the donors applied high-throughput TCR beta sequencing to assess whether each TCR beta V gene segment acted as functional or pseudogenic. The later analysis used no new phenotypic data to find candidate immune exposures, relying instead on TCR beta sequences and their occurrence across donors. HLA typing included class I and class II loci at four-digit resolution. The study profiled the T cell repertoires of approximately 700 subjects by immunosequencing and related them to cytomegalovirus serostatus. An early release that covered approximately 600 HLA-typed donors contained about 290 gigabases of sequencing data and 85 million to 100 million unique TCR sequences. A later genetic analysis used genome-wide SNP genotypes for about three fifths of the roughly 700 donors, treating that subset as a discovery cohort. Donor age, sex, ethnicity and CMV serostatus were compiled alongside the repertoire data. In a later analysis, previously published TCR beta repertoires from roughly 710 donors were re-analyzed and high-resolution HLA genotyping was added so that TCR occurrence patterns could be studied. Roughly 5 DR-DQ haplotypes were treated as single units for association and clustering because of strong linkage in the cohort. Every repertoire in the discovery cohort had been generated on one and the same sequencing platform. Typing coverage differed by locus: A, B, C, DRB1 and DQB1 were typed in roughly 629-630 donors, DQA1 in approximately 520, DPA1 in some 610, and DPB1 in 472. Overall study outcomes, separate from this receptor: A cluster of highly shared sequence variants was judged likely to represent a technical artifact of the sequencing pipeline. In an earlier analysis of approximately 590 of the donors, most TCR beta V segments were observed in productive rearrangements about 87% or about 30% of the time, broadly matching IMGT annotations. In a later analysis, TCR association rates were found to vary across HLA loci, with the most associated TCRs seen for DRB1 alleles and the fewest for HLA-C alleles. A later analysis found that HLA-associated TCR beta chains were more clonally expanded and had lower generation probabilities than equally common non-associated chains. Sequencing depth was assumed to be roughly uniform across donors in the presence/absence analyses, though that assumption may not hold. For the cohort, immune exposure information was limited to CMV serostatus. At a false discovery rate of 0.05, a later analysis linked approximately 18,000 TCR beta sequences to specific HLA alleles. Because HLA typing was missing for some donors at each locus, association tests included only the typed subset. In vitro tests confirmed that a few of the cytomegalovirus-associated TCR beta chains recognize cytomegalovirus antigens. When HLA alleles, especially DR and DQ, strongly co-occurred, attributing TCR associations to individual alleles was difficult. In a later analysis, several top co-occurrence clusters were reported to appear linked to parvovirus B19, influenza, CMV and Epstein-Barr virus. Linkage disequilibrium might explain the correlated functional status among segregating V segments, but an unknown experimental factor could not be excluded. Across donors, most TCR sequences were observed very rarely, whereas some public TCRs were present in many individuals. Some IMGT-functional V segments, including TRBV6-2 and TRBV6-3, could not be told apart with the 87-base-pair reads, so those segments were excluded. The classifier was reported to diagnose cytomegalovirus status with high specificity and sensitivity in both the original cohort and the validation cohort. A further reported finding was that TCR beta sequences accurately predicted the HLA-A and HLA-B alleles for most subjects in the first cohort. This cohort had only TCR beta chains sequenced, and the lack of alpha or paired-chain data limited which features could be detected. In the study, some 180 TCR beta chains were listed as associated with cytomegalovirus. According to a later analysis, most CMV-associated TCR beta chains appeared to be HLA-restricted, and the HLA associations seemed to be driven largely by CMV exposure. The authors suggested that the approach could potentially be generalized to other disease states and immunological phenotypes. According to a later genetic analysis, donors in an Asian-associated ancestry cluster had fewer N-insertions in productive TCRs than the approximately 700-donor mean. About 15 rarely observed V segments, including chromosome 9 orphons, were excluded from the earlier analysis of a few hundred of the donors because counts were too low. A later genetic analysis associated a missense DCLRE1C variant with V-gene and J-gene trimming of TCR beta chains, and an independent cohort replicated the association.

The library came from the immunoSEQ multiplex PCR assay. For the multiplex PCR, a mixture combining 60 forward primers for TCR Vbeta segments and 13 reverse primers for TCR Jbeta segments was used. Amplification of the CDR3 region of rearranged TCR beta genes was performed with a multiplex PCR assay on genomic DNA. On the Illumina HiSeq System, the amplified TCR beta libraries were sequenced as 87-base-pair reads. In the source study's methods: In a later analysis, 80 million or so unique TCR beta chains were counted across the 500 to 850 repertoires, and approximately 11 million of these chains were shared by at least two donors. To remove PCR and sequencing errors, raw reads were error-corrected and collapsed into unique sequences using a nearest-neighbor algorithm that merged closely related sequences. V, D and J gene segments were assigned by aligning CDR3 sequences to IMGT reference sequences. For a sequence to be retained, a match of at least six nucleotides to both a V gene segment and a J gene segment was required. A rearrangement counted as productive if the CDR3 had no stop codons and remained in frame with V and J, and every other rearrangement counted as non-productive. Following IMGT convention, CDR3 was defined as the stretch from the second conserved V-encoded cysteine up to the conserved J-encoded phenylalanine. Sequences without an unambiguous match to a single V gene segment were excluded from the earlier analysis of approximately 600 of the donors. In an earlier analysis of 587 of the donors, V segments were called functional above 56.7% productive rearrangements and were called segregating when the between-donor standard deviation exceeded 5%. A statistical classification framework was built to diagnose cytomegalovirus status from the catalog of TCR beta chain sequences. A later analysis assigned V and J genes by comparing TCR nucleotide sequences with IMGT/GENE-DB human TR gene sequences. Using the TCRdist pipeline, a later analysis assigned CDR3 sequences along with most-parsimonious VDJ recombination scenarios. In a later analysis, each TCR beta chain was defined by its CDR3 amino acid sequence together with its V-gene family, and reads without a unique V-gene family were excluded. In a later analysis, fewer than 600 highly shared, low-generation-probability nucleotide sequences were removed to address suspected cross-contamination and a sequencing artifact. In a later analysis, a clonal expansion index was calculated for each public chain from normalized within-repertoire ranks of inferred template counts. In a later analysis, generation probabilities were computed using a VDJ recombination model fitted to out-of-frame rearrangements, and the results were checked against IGoR. Hypergeometric tests were used in a later analysis to score TCR-TCR, TCR-HLA and TCR-CMV co-occurrence, with a repertoire-size bias correction applied to the TCR pairs. False discovery rates were estimated in a later analysis by permuting HLA or CMV assignments 20 times. A later analysis grouped co-occurring TCRs with DBSCAN, adding TCRdist sequence similarity when clustering within HLA-allele-positive subsets. For co-occurrence clustering, repertoires with fewer than 30,000 or more than 120,000 public chains were excluded, along with four to six repertoires with anomalous nucleotide sharing. Drawn from immuneACCESS, this table holds only the in-frame rearrangements with V and J called that TCRdb kept. Clones are partly lost; checked studies trace under half to an unresolved V gene and leave the rest unexplained. V, J and clone size are those of that table, while D and trimming were read from the DNA. Within this sample are fewer than 200,000 clones, with approximately 71% of them counted one time only. The ten largest clonotypes hold just under 5% of the sample.

Worth noting for this clone: What this receptor recognizes is not known. Per-base quality was not reported, and no clone a single base away is much larger than it.

V loses 1 base, J loses 9 bases, and the germline ends lie 4 bases apart. Measured from the cysteine to the phenylalanine, the CDR3 is 11 residues long. The sequence is cut down to CDR3 DNA, 33 bases in frame from base 1. The germline V gene gives CDR1 as SGHVS and CDR2 as FQNEAQ. The cohort comprised around 700 healthy bone marrow donors. At the time of sampling, every cohort member was nominally healthy, though immune exposures that went unrecorded were likely present. The donor tested CMV seronegative and was one of the 352 seronegative cohort members. Each donor provided a peripheral blood sample, and peripheral blood mononuclear cells were used for TCR beta sequencing. The Qiagen DNeasy Blood Extraction Kit was used to extract genomic DNA from the blood cell samples.

The sequence was obtained from a male donor in good health and CMV-seronegative. The V and J genes are TRBV7-8 and TRBJ2-1; too little of a D gene remains to name it. Sequencing used PBMCs. The nucleotides read TGTGCCAGCAGCTTAGTGGCTGAGCAGTTCTTC. Its translation is CASSLVAEQFF.